This entry describes one T cell receptor beta chain. Its antigen is undetermined. The CDR3 runs to 13 residues. With V trimmed by 8 bases and J by 3 bases, 4 bases remained unmatched. The germline CDR1 and CDR2 sequences are MNHEY and SMNVEV (reference sequence). The record originates from a study of cytomegalovirus exposure and HLA in healthy donors. The primer mix had 60 Vbeta and 13 Jbeta primers. Sequenced by immunoSEQ multiplex PCR; TCRdb stores in-frame clones only, minus some. The table has some 130,000 clones, over 65% seen once. Overall study results and limits: Presence/absence analyses supposed approximately even sequencing depth among donors.

This sequence originates from a woman aged 25 to 39 in good health and CMV-seropositive. The chain employs TRBV27 and TRBJ1-1; 9 nucleotides align to TRBD1. Sample: PBMCs. CDR3 sequence (DNA): TGTGCCAGCTTGGGACAGGGCTACACTGAAGCTTTCTTT. The encoded protein is CASLGQGYTEAFF.